These 9 T cell receptor beta chains originate from one sample sequenced in a study of response to subunit inactivated influenza vaccine. Each CDR3 protein is one row after TCRdb ran MiXCR on the RT-PCR reads. The top ten hold approximately 11% of the sample, which has about 780,000 distinct CDR3 sequences, about 18% seen once. Sequencing used PBMCs from blood, obtained 5 days after vaccination. Receptor source: a man aged 45-65 years who received an inactivated influenza vaccine.

The chain employs TRBV11-2 and TRBJ2-5; the D gene is possibly TRBD1 (6 bases). The CDR3 has 16 residues. CDR1 and CDR2 from the germline V gene are SGHAT and FQNNGV. V lost 3 bases and J 2 bases, leaving 16 bases between the germline ends. This CDR3 is CASSFFRTGIQETQYF. Written as DNA, the CDR3 is TGTGCCAGCAGCTTTTTCCGAACAGGGATACAAGAGACCCAGTACTTC.

V and J are TRBV5-6 and TRBJ2-5; tentatively, D is TRBD1 (6 bases). Trimming left V 2 bases short and J 5 bases short, with 10 bases between. CDR1 and CDR2 from the germline V gene are SGHDT and YYEEEE. The CDR3 contains 13 residues. The CDR3 DNA reads as TGTGCCAGCAGCTTCTGGGGGCGGGAGACCCAGTACTTC. Encoded protein: CASSFWGRETQYF.

The chain carries TRBV5-1 and TRBJ1-5; D gene unclear. This CDR3 contains 14 residues. Trimming stripped 0 bases from V and 11 bases from J, with 15 bases between. Germline V CDR1 and CDR2: SGHRS, YFSETQ. Here the CDR3 DNA reads TGCGCCAGCAGCTTGGACCCTGAAGGTCGGACCCAGCATTTT. This sequence encodes CASSLDPEGRTQHF. Supplemented by reference TRBV5-1 and TRBJ1-5, the full variable domain reads KAGVTQTPRYLIKTRGQQVTLSCSPISGHRSVSWYQQTPGQGLQFLFEYFSETQRNKGNFPGRFSGRQFSNSRSEMNVSTLELGDSALYLCASSLDPEGRTQHFGDGTRLSIL.

Written as DNA, the CDR3 is TGCAGTGCTCCAACAGCTCCTGGGGCCAACGTCCTGACTTTC. Protein: CSAPTAPGANVLTF. The rearrangement joins TRBV20-1 to TRBJ2-6; D gene ambiguous. CDR1 DFQATT and CDR2 SNEGSKA come from the germline V gene (reference sequence). The CDR3 has 14 residues. Trimming left V 5 bases short and J 2 bases short, with 10 bases between.

This chain links TRBV5-1 with TRBJ1-4; no clear D. The V gene lost 4 bases and the J gene lost 0 bases, with 10 bases spanning the gap. Germline V gene data show CDR1 as SGHRS and CDR2 as YFSETQ. The CDR3 consists of 15 residues. CDR3 nucleotides: TGCGCCAGCAGCCCGCAGATGGCAACTAATGAAAAACTGTTTTTT. Translated: CASSPQMATNEKLFF.

The chain joins TRBV6-1 to TRBJ2-7; D remains ambiguous. Trimming left V 1 base short and J 4 bases short, with 11 bases between. CDR1 and CDR2 from the germline V gene are MNHNS and SASEGT. CDR3 length: 14 residues. The CDR3 DNA sequence: TGTGCCAGCAGTGAAGTGGCCCCAGAGTACGAGCAGTACTTC. Translation: CASSEVAPEYEQYF.

The chain couples TRBV2 to TRBJ2-3, with TRBD2 matching 10 bases. J lost 6 bases, V lost 8 bases, and 11 bases had no gene match. The CDR3 is 15 amino acids. Germline V lookup: CDR1 SNHLY, CDR2 FYNNEI. The CDR3 loop reads CASRTLAGVGDTQYF. CDR3 DNA: TGTGCCAGCCGGACCCTAGCGGGAGTCGGGGATACGCAGTATTTT.

The chain employs TRBV9 and TRBJ2-2; D may match TRBD1 or TRBD2 (6 bases each). The CDR3 sequence is 16 residues long. Trimming pared 3 bases from V and 6 bases from J, leaving 18 bases between. The germline CDR1 and CDR2 sequences are SGDLS and YYNGEE. CDR3 region: CASSAEGGSSAGELFF. CDR3 nucleotides: TGTGCCAGCAGCGCCGAGGGGGGATCTAGCGCCGGGGAGCTGTTTTTT.

This clonotype was found a few times. V and J are TRBV10-2 and TRBJ2-7; D is possibly TRBD1 or TRBD2 (5 bases each). The CDR3 is 14 amino acids. Germline CDR1 is WSHSY and CDR2 is SAAADI. With 9 bases removed from V and 7 bases from J, the gap between germline ends came to 22 bases. The CDR3 DNA reads as TGCGCCAGTAGCTTTTTCACGGGGCAGATGGAGCAGTACTTC. It encodes CASSFFTGQMEQYF.